What follows are 7 T cell receptor beta chains derived from one specimen sequenced in a study of blood T cell repertoires in COVID-19. Repertoires were generated with immunoSEQ multiplex PCR, while TCRdb's copy carries only in-frame clones and drops some. The sample contains 150,000 to 200,000 clones, roughly 80% of which appear only once. Sequenced material: peripheral blood. These receptors were taken from an elderly woman with acute or convalescent COVID-19.

The chain uses TRBV28 and TRBJ1-6; a weak D match, TRBD1 (5 bases). The CDR3 consists of 14 residues. V was clipped by 10 bases and J by 7 bases, with 17 bases between them. Germline V gives CDR1 MDHEN, CDR2 SYDVKM. In DNA, the CDR3 is TGTGCCACCTTTGGGGGGGTGAGGAATTCACCCCTCCACTTT. Its translation is CATFGGVRNSPLHF.

The rearrangement joins TRBV28 to TRBJ2-5; perhaps TRBD2 as D (7 bases). V dropped 8 bases and J dropped 1 base, with 20 bases sitting between them. Germline loops: CDR1 MDHEN, CDR2 SYDVKM. The CDR3 extends over 16 amino acids. The chain's CDR3 is CASPPAGARSQETQYF. DNA of the CDR3: TGTGCCAGCCCTCCTGCGGGGGCCCGAAGCCAAGAGACCCAGTACTTC.

This chain links TRBV11-1 with TRBJ2-7, with 11 nucleotides matching TRBD1. Germline V CDR1 and CDR2: SGHAT, FQDESV (reference sequence). The CDR3 has 14 residues. V lost 4 bases to trimming and J lost 3 bases; unmatched junction nucleotides: 2. CDR3 region: CASSSDRGHYEQYF. The CDR3 coding sequence is TGTGCCAGCAGCTCGGACAGGGGGCACTACGAGCAGTACTTC.

The rearrangement uses TRBV5-4 and TRBJ2-3; 7 bases fit TRBD2. The CDR3 has 14 residues. Unmatched junction bases numbered 7, after V lost 4 bases and J lost 5 bases. CDR1 SGHNT and CDR2 YYREEE come from the germline V gene (reference sequence). The CDR3 reads CASSHRTRGDTQYF. DNA of the CDR3: TGTGCCAGCAGCCACCGGACTAGAGGAGATACGCAGTATTTT.

This clone appeared a few times. The gene calls are TRBV10-3 and TRBJ1-1, with D possibly being TRBD1 (5 bases). V dropped 2 bases and J dropped 0 bases, with 10 bases sitting between them. From germline, CDR1 is ENHRY and CDR2 SYGVKD. This CDR3 has 15 residues. The CDR3 sequence: CAISEVQGMNTEAFF. The CDR3 DNA sequence: TGTGCCATCAGTGAGGTGCAGGGCATGAACACTGAAGCTTTCTTT.

The chain employs TRBV29-1 and TRBJ1-4; the D is unclear. V was trimmed by 4 bases and J by 0 bases, leaving 3 bases between them. This CDR3 comprises 12 residues. Germline V gene sequence: CDR1 SQVTM, CDR2 ANQGSEA. CDR3 residues: CSVVTTNEKLFF. The CDR3, as DNA: TGCAGCGTTGTTACAACTAATGAAAAACTGTTTTTT.

This sequence joins TRBV28 and TRBJ1-2; D is possibly TRBD1 (5 bases). The CDR3 is 13 amino acids. The V end lost 7 bases, the J end lost 8 bases, and 17 bases lay between the germline ends. Germline V gene sequence: CDR1 MDHEN, CDR2 SYDVKM. CDR3 residues: CASIPSGVGGYTF. Here the CDR3 DNA reads TGTGCCAGCATCCCGTCGGGGGTGGGAGGCTACACCTTC.